This TCR beta chain was identified during a study of blood T cell repertoires in COVID-19. Sequencing was performed with immunoSEQ multiplex PCR; in TCRdb, only in-frame clones are kept and a portion is missing. The sample consists of roughly 400,000 clones, about 89% of them appearing once. V was pared by 7 bases and J by 0 bases, with 6 bases of the junction left unmatched. The CDR3 has 14 residues. Germline-derived CDR1 and CDR2 are MDHEN and SYDVKM. This TCR was recovered from a woman in her sixties or seventies with COVID-19, enrolled during active disease. The sample was peripheral blood. This chain links TRBV28 with TRBJ2-7; 7 nucleotides agree with TRBD1. In DNA, the CDR3 is TGTGCCAGCACCCCGGACAGGATCTCCTACGAGCAGTACTTC. It translates to CASTPDRISYEQYF.